The 18 T cell receptor beta chains listed next were all sequenced from one sample in a study of blood T cells in healthy people across ages. A second PCR, run for about 7 to 11 cycles, used a sample-barcoded 5' primer plus a J-beta primer mix. TCRdb analysed the 5' RACE reads with MiXCR anew, one entry per CDR3 protein. The table lists about 900,000 distinct CDR3 sequences, about 59% of them singletons. Sequenced material: blood. The receptors shown here come from a young man in good health.

This chain links TRBV29-1 with TRBJ1-2, with D perhaps TRBD1 (5 bases). Per the germline V gene, CDR1 is SQVTM and CDR2 is ANQGSEA. This CDR3 has 19 amino acids. V gave up 1 base and J gave up 1 base, with 25 bases separating them. As DNA, the CDR3 is TGCAGCGTTGAAGCCTACCAAGCGACAGCACTCAGAATTAACTATGGCTACACCTTC. It encodes CSVEAYQATALRINYGYTF.

This clonotype has a handful of counts. CDR3 DNA sequence: TGTGCCAGCTACGATGAGCTGTTTTTT. Protein sequence: CASYDELFF. This sequence joins TRBV6-2 or TRBV6-3 and TRBJ2-2; D remains ambiguous. This CDR3 contains 9 residues. Germline CDR1 reads MNHEY; CDR2 reads SVGEGT. V dropped 8 bases and J dropped 11 bases, with 6 bases sitting between them.

The chain uses TRBV7-2 and TRBJ2-2, with a possible D match to TRBD1 (5 bases). CDR1 is SGHTA, CDR2 FQGNSA, per germline. The CDR3 is 16 amino acids. The ends were cut back, 8 bases at V and 5 bases at J, with 21 bases in the middle. DNA of the CDR3: TGTGCCAGCGACCACATTGCGGACAAGACGACCGGGGAGCTGTTTTTT. Amino acid sequence: CASDHIADKTTGELFF.

The V and J genes are TRBV6-6 and TRBJ1-4; no clear D gene. Germline loops: CDR1 MNHNY, CDR2 SVGAGI (reference sequence). The CDR3 has 15 amino acids. Trimming took 6 bases from V and 4 from J, leaving 15 bases between them. CDR3 sequence reads: CASRGPGRDNEKLFF. CDR3 nucleotide sequence: TGTGCCAGCAGAGGCCCGGGGAGAGATAATGAAAAACTGTTTTTT.

The V gene is TRBV7-9, the J gene TRBJ1-6; maybe TRBD1 (5 bases). The V and J ends lost 5 bases and 7 bases respectively, with 21 bases between them. Germline CDR1 and CDR2: SEHNR and FQNEAQ (reference sequence). The CDR3 sequence is 17 residues long. CDR3 loop: CASSTRTGGRPNSPLHF. In DNA form, the CDR3 reads TGTGCCAGCAGCACAAGAACGGGGGGTCGCCCCAATTCACCCCTCCACTTT.

The chain recombines TRBV28 with TRBJ2-3; 7 bases match TRBD2. J gave up 6 bases and V 8 bases, and 14 bases lay outside the gene matches. This CDR3 is built from 15 residues. CDR1 is MDHEN and CDR2 is SYDVKM in the germline V gene. CDR3 residues: CASAEFSGVLDTQYF. DNA for the CDR3: TGTGCCAGCGCCGAGTTCAGCGGGGTTCTCGATACGCAGTATTTT.

This clonotype has only one observation. The chain is built from TRBV6-5 and TRBJ2-7; tentatively, D is TRBD1 (6 bases). This CDR3 is built from 14 residues. Germline values: CDR1 MNHEY, CDR2 SVGAGI. Trimming shortened V by 11 bases and J by 4 bases, and 21 bases separated the two germline ends. In DNA, the CDR3 is TGTGCCTGCGGACCACAGGGTAGTTTGTACGAGCAGTACTTC. Its translation is CACGPQGSLYEQYF.

This clonotype has a handful of counts. V is TRBV28 and J is TRBJ1-5; 9 bases fit TRBD1. Per the germline V gene, CDR1 is MDHEN and CDR2 is SYDVKM. With 5 bases clipped from V and 11 bases from J, the junction kept 10 bases outside the gene matches. The CDR3 is 14 amino acids. The CDR3, as DNA: TGTGCCAGCAGTCCGTCGGGACAGGGTTCGACCCAGCATTTT. The encoded protein is CASSPSGQGSTQHF.

This clonotype was detected a few times. The rearrangement links TRBV20-1 to TRBJ1-5; D not certain. This CDR3 region has 13 residues. Trimming stripped 0 bases from V and 6 bases from J, with 9 bases between. Per the germline V gene, CDR1 is DFQATT and CDR2 is SNEGSKA (reference sequence). The chain's CDR3 is CSAREERGQPQHF. CDR3 nucleotide sequence: TGCAGTGCTAGAGAGGAACGGGGTCAGCCCCAGCATTTT.

This chain uses TRBV6-2 or TRBV6-3 with TRBJ2-5; possible D gene TRBD2, 5 bases. V was pared by 5 bases and J by 5 bases, with 15 bases between. Germline CDR1 and CDR2: MNHEY and SVGEGT. The CDR3 extends over 14 amino acids. In DNA, the CDR3 is TGTGCCAGCAGTCGACACCTGAGGGAGGAGACCCAGTACTTC. It codes for CASSRHLREETQYF.

The chain links TRBV2 to TRBJ2-3; D possibly uses TRBD1 or TRBD2 (5 bases each). V was shortened by 6 bases and J by 1 base, with 17 bases between the two germline ends. This CDR3 region has 16 residues. The germline gives CDR1 SNHLY, CDR2 FYNNEI. This CDR3 is CASSPPGRRGTDTQYF. The CDR3, as DNA: TGTGCCAGCAGCCCTCCGGGACGGAGAGGCACAGATACGCAGTATTTT.

The chain uses TRBV5-1 and TRBJ2-1; 11 nucleotides line up with TRBD2. V lost 0 bases to trimming and J lost 0 bases; unmatched junction nucleotides: 8. The germline CDR1 and CDR2 sequences are SGHRS and YFSETQ. The CDR3 has 19 amino acids. The CDR3 protein is CASSLDRTSGFSSYNEQFF. The CDR3 DNA follows: TGCGCCAGCAGCTTGGACAGGACTAGCGGGTTTAGCTCCTACAATGAGCAGTTCTTC.

This clonotype was observed a handful of times. This sequence joins TRBV7-2 and TRBJ2-3, with D unresolved. CDR3 length equals 14 residues. Germline V gene data show CDR1 as SGHTA and CDR2 as FQGNSA. V shed 1 base and J shed 3 bases, with 8 bases lying between them. Here the CDR3 DNA reads TGTGCCAGCAGCTTAGGTCCCCTTACAGATACGCAGTATTTT. Translation: CASSLGPLTDTQYF. The complete variable domain, with remaining parts taken from reference TRBV7-2 and TRBJ2-3, reads GAGVSQSPSNKVTEKGKDVELRCDPISGHTALYWYRQSLGQGLEFLIYFQGNSAPDKSGLPSDRFSAERTGGSVSTLTIQRTQQEDSAVYLCASSLGPLTDTQYFGPGTRLTVL.

This sequence joins TRBV5-6 and TRBJ2-7, with TRBD1 identical over 7 bases. Germline V CDR1 and CDR2: SGHDT, YYEEEE. The trim removed 5 bases at V and 0 bases at J, leaving 11 bases unmatched. The CDR3 contains 16 residues. The CDR3 DNA reads TGTGCCAGCAGATACCAAAGGGGGCAGATCTCCTACGAGCAGTACTTC. Its protein product is CASRYQRGQISYEQYF.

The rearrangement joins TRBV12-3 or TRBV12-4 to TRBJ1-5; D is ambiguous. Trimming removed 3 bases from V and 4 bases from J, with 7 bases in between. The CDR3 has 13 residues. The chain's CDR3 is CASSFDVNQPQHF. Written as DNA, the CDR3 is TGTGCCAGCAGTTTTGACGTTAATCAGCCCCAGCATTTT.

The chain carries TRBV4-2 and TRBJ2-5; D is perhaps TRBD1 or TRBD2 (5 bases each). This CDR3 has 14 residues. Trimming stripped 1 base from V and 5 bases from J, with 11 bases between. Per the germline V gene, CDR1 is LGHNA and CDR2 is YNFKEQ. CDR3 amino acids: CASSQGGRSETQYF. As DNA, the CDR3 is TGTGCCAGCAGCCAAGGGGGGAGAAGTGAGACCCAGTACTTC.

V is TRBV12-3 or TRBV12-4 and J is TRBJ2-4; the D call may be TRBD1 or TRBD2 (5 bases each). The CDR3 length is 14 residues. V was cut by 4 bases and J by 13 bases, with 20 bases left in between. CDR3 loop: CASSSGTTTKEQYF. The CDR3 nucleotides are TGTGCCAGCAGTTCCGGGACCACAACAAAAGAGCAGTACTTC.

To note about this clonotype: One junction end does not reproduce the germline sequence, and a read error may be involved. The gene calls are TRBV4-3 and TRBJ2-3; 8 nucleotides agree with TRBD1. Germline V lookup: CDR1 LGHNA, CDR2 YSLEER. The CDR3 sequence is 15 residues long. The CDR3 loop reads CASSQADRVADTQYF. The DNA of the CDR3 is TGCGCTAGCAGCCAAGCGGACAGGGTAGCAGATACGCAGTATTTT.